The rows below give T cell receptor beta chains drawn from one sample of a study of response to subunit inactivated influenza vaccine. TCRdb redid the calling of the RT-PCR reads with MiXCR, one entry per CDR3 protein. The data contain roughly 500,000 distinct CDR3 sequences, about 15% of them seen just once; the ten biggest clones take up approximately 3%. Source: CD4+ T cells sorted from PBMCs, taken roughly 24 months after vaccination. The receptors were gathered from a man aged 45-69 years who received an inactivated influenza vaccine. Both conserved end residues are trimmed from each CDR3. D genes are given only for firm matches.

J gene,D gene,V gene,CDR3 protein
TRBJ1-1,NA,TRBV24-1,ATSDWVGTEAF
TRBJ2-1,TRBD2,TRBV19,ASSAAERGGYNEQF
TRBJ1-5,NA,TRBV20-1,SAVTESNQPQH
TRBJ1-6,TRBD1,TRBV10-3,AISEDRGRRRESPLH
TRBJ1-1,NA,TRBV10-3,AISAGWNTEAF
TRBJ2-1,NA,TRBV7-2,ASSREGNEQF
TRBJ2-3,NA,TRBV4-3,ASSQDFRSDTQY
TRBJ1-5,NA,TRBV9,ASSVGRVNQPQH
TRBJ1-6,NA,TRBV12-3/TRBV12-4,ASRPDRTNSPLH
TRBJ2-2,TRBD2,TRBV6-1,ASRTGTSRTGELF
TRBJ2-7,NA,TRBV5-1,ASSPKPSYEQY
TRBJ2-3,NA,TRBV11-1,ASSLTRPPTDTQY